This TCR beta chain was captured by sequencing in a study of T cell responses to AZD1222 COVID-19 vaccine. The study, taken as a whole, reports: Spike-specific TCR breadth and depth were elevated following two AZD1222 doses.

Assay used: immunoSEQ multiplex PCR; TCRdb lists only in-frame clones, some missing. This repertoire shows approximately 100,000 clones, roughly 89% found once; its top ten account for around 15%. Germline CDR1 SGHDT, CDR2 YYEEEE. This CDR3 has 15 residues. V lost 4 bases and J lost 7; bases outside the gene matches: 11. On this clone: What it binds is unknown.

V gene TRBV5-6 combines with J gene TRBJ1-1; 9 bases match TRBD1. This clonotype was obtained from an adult in good health. Sequenced here: peripheral blood, sampled on day 0 of AZD1222 vaccination. For the CDR3, the DNA is TGTGCCAGCAGCGGGGGGGACAGGGTAGTGGGTGAAGCTTTCTTT. Its protein product is CASSGGDRVVGEAFF.